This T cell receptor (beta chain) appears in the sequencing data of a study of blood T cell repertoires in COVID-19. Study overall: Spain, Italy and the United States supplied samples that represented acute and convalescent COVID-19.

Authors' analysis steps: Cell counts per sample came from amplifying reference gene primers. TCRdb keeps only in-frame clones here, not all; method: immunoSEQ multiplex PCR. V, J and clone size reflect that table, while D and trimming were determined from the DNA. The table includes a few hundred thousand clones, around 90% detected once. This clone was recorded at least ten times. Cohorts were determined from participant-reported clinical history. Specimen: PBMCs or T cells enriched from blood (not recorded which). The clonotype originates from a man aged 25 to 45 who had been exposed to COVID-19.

In DNA, the CDR3 is TGTGCCATCAGTGTTGAACAGGGTGACCTTGATGGCTACACCTTC. Protein: CAISVEQGDLDGYTF. J is TRBJ1-2 and V is TRBV10-3; D perhaps matches TRBD1 (6 bases). From germline, CDR1 is ENHRY and CDR2 SYGVKD. This CDR3 has 15 amino acids. V lost 4 bases and J lost 6, with 18 bases in between.